A selection of T cell receptor beta chains follows, all from one sample in a study of spatial heterogeneity in lung cancer. TCRdb re-derived calls from the 5' RACE reads in MiXCR, one entry per CDR3 protein. The data contain some 70,000 distinct CDR3 sequences, about an eighth of them singletons. The sample consisted of PBMCs, taken at surgery. The receptors come from a male donor with early-stage non-small cell lung cancer. CDR3s include the opening cysteine and the closing phenylalanine or tryptophan. D genes are given only for firm matches. For some rows the clone size is stated as once, few or many, or as a class when expanded; others skip it.

j_call d_call v_call clone_size cdr3_nt cdr3_aa
TRBJ2-1 TRBD1 TRBV30 many TGTGCCTGGGCCACGCAGGGGGTCCACTCCTACAATGAGCAGTTCTTC CAWATQGVHSYNEQFF
TRBJ1-2 - TRBV12-3/TRBV12-4 - TGTGCCAGCAGTTTATTGGGGGGTCGACCCTCTTTATATGGCTACACCTTC CASSLLGGRPSLYGYTF
TRBJ2-5 - TRBV7-9 few TGTGCCAGCAGCTTAGGGGGACCGACCCAAGAGACCCAGTACTTC CASSLGGPTQETQYF
TRBJ2-5 - TRBV12-3/TRBV12-4 once TGTGCCAGCAGTCAACGGGACCTGGACGAAGACACCCAGTACTTC CASSQRDLDEDTQYF
TRBJ2-2 - TRBV4-3 few TGCGCCAGCAGCCAAGGCCTAGCGAGCACCGGGGAGCTGTTTTTT CASSQGLASTGELFF
TRBJ2-2 - TRBV19 - TGTGCCAGTCTAGGGAGTGACACCGGGGAGCTGTTTTTT CASLGSDTGELFF
TRBJ2-2 - TRBV18 few TGTGCCAGCCAGGGGACTTCGAACACCGGGGAGCTGTTTTTT CASQGTSNTGELFF
TRBJ2-7 - TRBV7-9 many TGTGCCAGCAGCTTAATAGGGTCCGGGTACGAGCAGTACTTC CASSLIGSGYEQYF
TRBJ2-1 TRBD1 TRBV2 many TGTGCCAGCAGTAAACTGATCGACAGGGTTCAATACAATGAGCAGTTCTTC CASSKLIDRVQYNEQFF
TRBJ2-2 - TRBV19 many TGTGCCAGTAGTATAGCCCAGGGTGGCCCCGGGGAGCTGTTTTTT CASSIAQGGPGELFF
TRBJ1-6 - TRBV7-8 - TGTGCCAGCAGCTCTTTCGGCGTTGCCCACTTT CASSSFGVAHF
TRBJ2-3 - TRBV24-1 few TGTGCCACCAGTGATTTTGCGGATACGCAGTATTTT CATSDFADTQYF
TRBJ2-5 - TRBV6-5 many TGTGCCAGCAGAGGCAGCGGCCAAGAGACCCAGTACTTC CASRGSGQETQYF
TRBJ2-7 TRBD2 TRBV20-1 many TGCAGTGCTAGTAAGACTAGCGGACCATACGAGCAGTACTTC CSASKTSGPYEQYF
TRBJ2-7 - TRBV7-2 - TGTGCCAGCAGCTTAGTACCTAGCTACGAGCAGTACTTC CASSLVPSYEQYF
TRBJ2-7 TRBD2 TRBV7-9 many TGTGCCAGCAGCAGGGTGCGTGCGGGAGACGAGCAGTACTTC CASSRVRAGDEQYF
TRBJ2-1 TRBD2 TRBV4-1 - TGCGCCAGCAGCCCCCAGAGACTAGCGGGAGTTCCGGATGAGCAGTTCTTC CASSPQRLAGVPDEQFF
TRBJ2-5 - TRBV19 - TGTGCCAGTAGTATGAGTCCGTCCGCTCAAGAGACCCAGTACTTC CASSMSPSAQETQYF
TRBJ2-5 - TRBV19 - TGTGCCAGTAGTACCCCAGGGGTTTGGGAGACCCAGTACTTC CASSTPGVWETQYF
TRBJ2-3 TRBD1 TRBV7-9 many TGTGCCAGCAGCTATGGGACAGGGGAGGGTGATACGCAGTATTTT CASSYGTGEGDTQYF
TRBJ2-4 TRBD1 TRBV11-1 few TGTGCCAGCAGGCCCAAATCTTCGGGACAGGGCAACATTCAGTACTTC CASRPKSSGQGNIQYF
TRBJ2-3 - TRBV18 few TGTGCCAGCTCAACATCGGCGGGGTACACAGATACGCAGTATTTT CASSTSAGYTDTQYF
TRBJ2-1 - TRBV19 - TGTGCCAGTAGTATAGGGGTCTACAATGAGCAGTTCTTC CASSIGVYNEQFF
TRBJ1-1 - TRBV9 - TGTGCCAGCAGCGTAAACGGAGGCCTTGAAGCTTTCTTT CASSVNGGLEAFF
TRBJ2-6 - TRBV6-2/TRBV6-3 - TGTGCCAGCAGTTACTCGAAGGCTGGGCCTGGGGCCAACGTCCTGACTTTC CASSYSKAGPGANVLTF
TRBJ2-1 - TRBV11-2 many TGTGCCAGCAGCCCCGAGACTCGGACAGCTTACAATGAGCAGTTCTTC CASSPETRTAYNEQFF
TRBJ2-7 - TRBV5-1 - TGCGCCAGCAGCTTGGATCCTGACAGAAGCTCCTACGAGCAGTACTTC CASSLDPDRSSYEQYF
TRBJ2-3 - TRBV7-2 many TGTGCCAGCAGTTCGGCCTTCTCGTGGACAGATACGCAGTATTTT CASSSAFSWTDTQYF